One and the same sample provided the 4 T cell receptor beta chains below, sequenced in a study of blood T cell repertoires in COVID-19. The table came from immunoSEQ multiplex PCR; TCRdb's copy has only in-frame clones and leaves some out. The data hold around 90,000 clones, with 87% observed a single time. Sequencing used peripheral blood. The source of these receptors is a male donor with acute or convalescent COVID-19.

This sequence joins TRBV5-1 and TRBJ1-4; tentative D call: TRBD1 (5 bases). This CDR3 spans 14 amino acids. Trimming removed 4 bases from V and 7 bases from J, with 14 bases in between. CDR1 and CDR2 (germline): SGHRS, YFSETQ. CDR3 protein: CASSAGRQLEKLFF. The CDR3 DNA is TGCGCCAGCAGCGCCGGGCGACAGCTTGAAAAACTGTTTTTT.

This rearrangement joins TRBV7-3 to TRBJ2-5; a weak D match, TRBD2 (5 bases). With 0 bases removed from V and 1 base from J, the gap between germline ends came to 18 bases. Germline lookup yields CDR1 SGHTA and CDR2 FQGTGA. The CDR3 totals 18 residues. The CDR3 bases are TGTGCCAGCAGCTTAACGTCCGGAGGTGCGAGGACCCAAGAGACCCAGTACTTC. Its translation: CASSLTSGGARTQETQYF. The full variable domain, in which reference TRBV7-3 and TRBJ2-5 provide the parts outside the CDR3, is GAGVSQTPSNKVTEKGKYVELRCDPISGHTALYWYRQSLGQGPEFLIYFQGTGAADDSGLPNDRFFAVRPEGSVSTLKIQRTERGDSAVYLCASSLTSGGARTQETQYFGPGTRLLVL.

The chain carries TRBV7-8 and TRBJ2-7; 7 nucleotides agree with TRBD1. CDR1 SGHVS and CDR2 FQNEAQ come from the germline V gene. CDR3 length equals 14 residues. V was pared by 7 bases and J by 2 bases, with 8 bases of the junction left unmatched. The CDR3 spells CASNSLGQPYEQYF. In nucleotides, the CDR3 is TGTGCCAGCAACAGCCTGGGACAGCCCTACGAGCAGTACTTC.

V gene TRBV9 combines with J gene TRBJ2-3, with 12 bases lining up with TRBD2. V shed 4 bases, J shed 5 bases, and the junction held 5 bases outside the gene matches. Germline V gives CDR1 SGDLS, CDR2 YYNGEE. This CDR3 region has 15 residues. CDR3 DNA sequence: TGTGCCAGCAGCCCCCGGACTAGCGGGGTAGATACGCAGTATTTT. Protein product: CASSPRTSGVDTQYF.